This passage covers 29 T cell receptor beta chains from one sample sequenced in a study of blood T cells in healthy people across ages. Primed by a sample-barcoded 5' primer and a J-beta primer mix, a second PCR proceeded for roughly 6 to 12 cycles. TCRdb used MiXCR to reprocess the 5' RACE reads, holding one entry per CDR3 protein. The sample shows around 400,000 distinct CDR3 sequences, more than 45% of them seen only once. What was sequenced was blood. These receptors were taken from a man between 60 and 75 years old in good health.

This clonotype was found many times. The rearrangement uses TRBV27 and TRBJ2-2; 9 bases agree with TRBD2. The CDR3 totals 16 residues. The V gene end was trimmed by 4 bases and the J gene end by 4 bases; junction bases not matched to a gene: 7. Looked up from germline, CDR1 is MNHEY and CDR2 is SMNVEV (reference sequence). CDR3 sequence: CASSSGTSPITGELFF. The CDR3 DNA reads TGTGCCAGCAGTTCGGGGACTAGCCCGATCACCGGGGAGCTGTTTTTT.

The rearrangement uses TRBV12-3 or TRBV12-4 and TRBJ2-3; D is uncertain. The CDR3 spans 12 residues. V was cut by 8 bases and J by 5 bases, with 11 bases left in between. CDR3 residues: CASGWRIDTQYF. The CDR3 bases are TGTGCCAGCGGATGGAGAATAGATACGCAGTATTTT.

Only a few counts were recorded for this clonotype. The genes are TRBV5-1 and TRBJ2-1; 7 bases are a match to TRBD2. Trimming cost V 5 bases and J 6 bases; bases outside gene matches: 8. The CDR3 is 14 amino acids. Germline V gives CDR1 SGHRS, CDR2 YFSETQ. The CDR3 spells CASRAGPTGNEQFF. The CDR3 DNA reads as TGCGCCAGCAGAGCGGGACCCACGGGCAATGAGCAGTTCTTC.

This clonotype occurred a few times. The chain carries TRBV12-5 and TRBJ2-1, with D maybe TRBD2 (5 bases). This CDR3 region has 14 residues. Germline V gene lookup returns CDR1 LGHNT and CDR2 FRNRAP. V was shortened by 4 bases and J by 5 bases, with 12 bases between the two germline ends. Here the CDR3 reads CASGYETTDNEQFF. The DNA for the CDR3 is TGTGCTAGTGGTTATGAGACTACCGACAATGAGCAGTTCTTC. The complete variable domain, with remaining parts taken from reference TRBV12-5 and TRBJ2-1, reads DARVTQTPRHKVTEMGQEVTMRCQPILGHNTVFWYRQTMMQGLELLAYFRNRAPLDDSGMPKDRFSAEMPDATLATLKIQPSEPRDSAVYFCASGYETTDNEQFFGPGTRLTVL.

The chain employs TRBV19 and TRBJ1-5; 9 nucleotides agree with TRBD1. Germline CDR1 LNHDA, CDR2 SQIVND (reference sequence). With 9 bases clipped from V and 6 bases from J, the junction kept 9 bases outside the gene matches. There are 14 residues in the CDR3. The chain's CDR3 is CASRTGGSGQPQHF. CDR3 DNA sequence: TGTGCCAGCAGAACAGGGGGCTCGGGTCAGCCCCAGCATTTT.

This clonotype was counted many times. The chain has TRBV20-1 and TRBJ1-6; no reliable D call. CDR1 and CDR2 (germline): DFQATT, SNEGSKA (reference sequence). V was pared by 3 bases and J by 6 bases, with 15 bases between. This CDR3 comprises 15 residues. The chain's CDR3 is CSARNGPQVNSPLHF. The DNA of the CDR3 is TGCAGTGCTAGGAACGGGCCTCAGGTTAATTCACCCCTCCACTTT.

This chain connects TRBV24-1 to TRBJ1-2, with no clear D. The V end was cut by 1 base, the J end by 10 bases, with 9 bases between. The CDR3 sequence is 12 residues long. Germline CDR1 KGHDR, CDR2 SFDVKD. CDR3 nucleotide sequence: TGTGCCACCAGTGATTTAGGACCAGACTACACCTTC. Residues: CATSDLGPDYTF.

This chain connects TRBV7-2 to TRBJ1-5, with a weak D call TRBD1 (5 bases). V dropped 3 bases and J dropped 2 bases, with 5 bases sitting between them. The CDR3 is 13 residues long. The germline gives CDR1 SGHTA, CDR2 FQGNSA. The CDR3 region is CASSFRGNQPQHF. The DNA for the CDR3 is TGTGCCAGCAGCTTCAGGGGCAATCAGCCCCAGCATTTT.

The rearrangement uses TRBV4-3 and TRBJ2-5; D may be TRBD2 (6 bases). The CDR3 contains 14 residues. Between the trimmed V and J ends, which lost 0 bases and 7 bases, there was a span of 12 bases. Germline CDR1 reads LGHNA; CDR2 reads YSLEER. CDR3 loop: CASSQEGGMGTQYF. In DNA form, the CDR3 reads TGCGCCAGCAGCCAAGAGGGGGGAATGGGGACCCAGTACTTC.

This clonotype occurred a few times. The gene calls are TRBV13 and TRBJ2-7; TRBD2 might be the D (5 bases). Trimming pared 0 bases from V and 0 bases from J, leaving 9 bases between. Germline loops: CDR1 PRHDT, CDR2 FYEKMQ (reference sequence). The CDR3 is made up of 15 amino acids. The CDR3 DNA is TGTGCCAGCAGCTTAGGAGCGGAGATCTCCTACGAGCAGTACTTC. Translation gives CASSLGAEISYEQYF.

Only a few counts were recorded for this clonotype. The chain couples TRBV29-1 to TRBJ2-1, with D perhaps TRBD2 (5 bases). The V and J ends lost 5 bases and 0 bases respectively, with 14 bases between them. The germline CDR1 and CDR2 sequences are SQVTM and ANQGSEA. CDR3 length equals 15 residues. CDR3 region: CSVQEALNSYNEQFF. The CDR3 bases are TGCAGCGTTCAGGAGGCGCTAAACTCCTACAATGAGCAGTTCTTC.

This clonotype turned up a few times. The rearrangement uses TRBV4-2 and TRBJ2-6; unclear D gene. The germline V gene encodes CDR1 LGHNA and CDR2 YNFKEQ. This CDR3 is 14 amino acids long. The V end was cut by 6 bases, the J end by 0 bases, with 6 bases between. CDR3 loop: CASRTDSGANVLTF. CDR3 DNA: TGTGCCAGCAGGACCGACTCTGGGGCCAACGTCCTGACTTTC.

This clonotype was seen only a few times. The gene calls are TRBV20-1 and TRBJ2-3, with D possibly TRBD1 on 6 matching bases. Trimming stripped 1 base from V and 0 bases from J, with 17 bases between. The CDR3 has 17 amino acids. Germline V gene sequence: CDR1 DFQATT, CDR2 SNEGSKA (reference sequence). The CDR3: CSARVHLGQPSTDTQYF. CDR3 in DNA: TGCAGTGCTAGAGTCCATCTAGGACAGCCTAGCACAGATACGCAGTATTTT.

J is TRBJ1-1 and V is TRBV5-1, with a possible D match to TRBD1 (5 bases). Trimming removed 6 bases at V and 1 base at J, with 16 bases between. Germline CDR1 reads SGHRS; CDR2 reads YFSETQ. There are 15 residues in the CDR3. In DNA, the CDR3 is TGCGCCAGCACCAAGGGAGGGGCTCAGAACACTGAAGCTTTCTTT. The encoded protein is CASTKGGAQNTEAFF.

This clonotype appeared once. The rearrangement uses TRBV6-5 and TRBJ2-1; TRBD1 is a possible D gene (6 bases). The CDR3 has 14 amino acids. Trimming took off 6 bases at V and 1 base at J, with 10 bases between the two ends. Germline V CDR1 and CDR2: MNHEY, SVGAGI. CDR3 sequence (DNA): TGTGCCAGCAGAGACAGGAGTTCCTACAATGAGCAGTTCTTC. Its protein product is CASRDRSSYNEQFF.

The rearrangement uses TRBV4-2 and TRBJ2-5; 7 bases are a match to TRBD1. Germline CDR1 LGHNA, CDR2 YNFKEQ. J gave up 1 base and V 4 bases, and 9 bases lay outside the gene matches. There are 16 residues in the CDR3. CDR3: CASSRYDRAPQETQYF. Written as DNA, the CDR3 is TGTGCCAGCAGCCGCTACGACAGGGCACCCCAAGAGACCCAGTACTTC.

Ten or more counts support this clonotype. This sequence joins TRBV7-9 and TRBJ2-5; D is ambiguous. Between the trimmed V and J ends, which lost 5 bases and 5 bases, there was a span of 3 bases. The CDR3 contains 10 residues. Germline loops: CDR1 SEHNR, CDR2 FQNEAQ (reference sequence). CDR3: CASSRETQYF. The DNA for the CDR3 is TGTGCCAGCAGCCGGGAGACCCAGTACTTC.

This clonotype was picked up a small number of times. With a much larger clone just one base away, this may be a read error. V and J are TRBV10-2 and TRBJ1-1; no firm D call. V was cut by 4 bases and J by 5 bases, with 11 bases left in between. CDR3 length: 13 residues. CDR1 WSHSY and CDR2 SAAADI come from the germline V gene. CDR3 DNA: TGCGCCAGCAGTGGTCGAACGGGGACTGAAGCTTTCTTT. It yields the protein CASSGRTGTEAFF.

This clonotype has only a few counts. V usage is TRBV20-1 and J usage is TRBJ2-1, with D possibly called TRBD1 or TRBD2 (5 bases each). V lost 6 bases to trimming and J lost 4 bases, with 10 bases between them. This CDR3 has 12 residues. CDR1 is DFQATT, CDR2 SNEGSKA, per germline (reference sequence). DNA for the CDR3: TGCAGTGCCCGGGACCCATACAATGAGCAGTTCTTC. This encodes CSARDPYNEQFF.

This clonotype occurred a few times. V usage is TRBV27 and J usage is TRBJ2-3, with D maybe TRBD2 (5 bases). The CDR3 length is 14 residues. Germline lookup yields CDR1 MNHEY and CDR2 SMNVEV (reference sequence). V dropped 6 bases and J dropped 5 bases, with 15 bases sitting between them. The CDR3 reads CASSLGEMVDTQYF. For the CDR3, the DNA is TGTGCCAGCAGCCTCGGGGAGATGGTAGATACGCAGTATTTT.

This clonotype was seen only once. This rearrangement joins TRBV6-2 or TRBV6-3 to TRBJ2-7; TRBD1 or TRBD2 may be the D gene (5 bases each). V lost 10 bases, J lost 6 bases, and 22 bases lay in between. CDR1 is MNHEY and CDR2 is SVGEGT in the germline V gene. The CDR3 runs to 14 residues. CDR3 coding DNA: TGTGCCACCACTGGTGGGGGACGACGTGGCGAGCAGTACTTC. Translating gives CATTGGGRRGEQYF.

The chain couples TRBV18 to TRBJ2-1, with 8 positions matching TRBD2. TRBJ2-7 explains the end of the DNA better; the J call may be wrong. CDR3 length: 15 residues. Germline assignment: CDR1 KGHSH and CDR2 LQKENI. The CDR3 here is CASSRGLARTYEQYF. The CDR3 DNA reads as TGTGCCAGCTCACGCGGACTAGCCAGGACCTACGAGCAGTACTTC.

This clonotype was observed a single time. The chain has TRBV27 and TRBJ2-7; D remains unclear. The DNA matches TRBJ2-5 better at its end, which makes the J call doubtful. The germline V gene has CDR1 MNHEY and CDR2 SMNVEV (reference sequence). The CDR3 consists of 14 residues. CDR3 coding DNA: TGTGCCAGCAGGCCTCGGACGGTACAAGAGACCCAGTACTTC. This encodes CASRPRTVQETQYF.

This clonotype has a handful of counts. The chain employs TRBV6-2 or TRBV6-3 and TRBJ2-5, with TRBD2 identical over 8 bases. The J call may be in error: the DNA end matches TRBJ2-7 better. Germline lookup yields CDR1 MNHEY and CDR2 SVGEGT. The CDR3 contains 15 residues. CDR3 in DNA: TGTGCCAGCACGGGAAGGGGACTAGGTACCTACGAGCAGTACTTC. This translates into CASTGRGLGTYEQYF.

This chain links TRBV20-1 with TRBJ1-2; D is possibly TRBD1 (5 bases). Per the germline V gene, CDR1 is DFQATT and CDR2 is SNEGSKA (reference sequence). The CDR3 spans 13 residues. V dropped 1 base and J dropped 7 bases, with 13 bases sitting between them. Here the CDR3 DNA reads TGCAGTGCTAGAGGACAGTTTGGAGGTGGCTACACCTTC. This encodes CSARGQFGGGYTF.

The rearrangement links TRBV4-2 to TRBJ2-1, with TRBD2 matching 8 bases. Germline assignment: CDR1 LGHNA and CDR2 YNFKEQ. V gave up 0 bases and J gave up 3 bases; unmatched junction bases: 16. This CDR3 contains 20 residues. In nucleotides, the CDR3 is TGTGCCAGCAGCCAAGAACCCGCCCCATCACGGAGCGGGAGCTACAATGAGCAGTTCTTC. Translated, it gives CASSQEPAPSRSGSYNEQFF.

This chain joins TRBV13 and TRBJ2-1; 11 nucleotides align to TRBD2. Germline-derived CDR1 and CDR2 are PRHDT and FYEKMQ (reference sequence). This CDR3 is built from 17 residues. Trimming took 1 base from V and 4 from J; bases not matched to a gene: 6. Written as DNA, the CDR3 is TGTGCCAGCAGCTTAGACTGGGTAGCGGGAGGGTACAATGAGCAGTTCTTC. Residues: CASSLDWVAGGYNEQFF.

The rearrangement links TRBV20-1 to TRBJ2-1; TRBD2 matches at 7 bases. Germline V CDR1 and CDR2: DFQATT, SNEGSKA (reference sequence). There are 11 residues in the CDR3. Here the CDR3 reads CKAGRYNEQFF. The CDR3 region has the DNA TGCAAAGCGGGACGCTACAATGAGCAGTTCTTC.

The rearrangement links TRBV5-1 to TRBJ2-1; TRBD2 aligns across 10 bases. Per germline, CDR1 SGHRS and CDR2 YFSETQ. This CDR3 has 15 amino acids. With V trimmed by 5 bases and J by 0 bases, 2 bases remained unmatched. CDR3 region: CASSVAGGSYNEQFF. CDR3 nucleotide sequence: TGCGCCAGCAGTGTAGCGGGAGGCTCCTACAATGAGCAGTTCTTC.